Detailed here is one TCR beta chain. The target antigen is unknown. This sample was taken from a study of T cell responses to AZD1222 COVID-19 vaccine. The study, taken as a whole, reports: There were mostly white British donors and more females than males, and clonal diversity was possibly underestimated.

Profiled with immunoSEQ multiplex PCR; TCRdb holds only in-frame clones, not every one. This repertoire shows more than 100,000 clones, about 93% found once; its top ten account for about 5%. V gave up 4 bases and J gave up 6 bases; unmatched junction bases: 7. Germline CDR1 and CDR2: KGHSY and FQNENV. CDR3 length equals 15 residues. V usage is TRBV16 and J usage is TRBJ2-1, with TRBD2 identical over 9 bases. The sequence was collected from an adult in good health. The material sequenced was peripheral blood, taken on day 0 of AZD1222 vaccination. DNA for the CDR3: TGTGCCAGCAGCCCCGGGGGTAGCGGGAGCAATGAGCAGTTCTTC. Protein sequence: CASSPGGSGSNEQFF. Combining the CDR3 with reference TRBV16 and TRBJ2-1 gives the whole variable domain GEEVAQTPKHLVRGEGQKAKLYCAPIKGHSYVFWYQQVLKNEFKFLISFQNENVFDETGMPKERFSAKCLPNSPCSLEIQATKLEDSAVYFCASSPGGSGSNEQFFGPGTRLTVL.